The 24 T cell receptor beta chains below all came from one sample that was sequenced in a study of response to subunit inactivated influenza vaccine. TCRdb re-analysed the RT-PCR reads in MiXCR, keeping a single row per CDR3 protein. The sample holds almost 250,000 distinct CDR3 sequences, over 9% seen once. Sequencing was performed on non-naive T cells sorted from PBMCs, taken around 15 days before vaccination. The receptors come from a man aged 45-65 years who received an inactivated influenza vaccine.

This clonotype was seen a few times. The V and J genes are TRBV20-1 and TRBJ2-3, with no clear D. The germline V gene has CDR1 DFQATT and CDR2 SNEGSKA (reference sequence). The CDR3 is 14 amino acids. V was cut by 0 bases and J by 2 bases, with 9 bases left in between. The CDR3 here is CSARDGRVTDTQYF. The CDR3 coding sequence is TGCAGTGCTAGAGACGGCAGAGTCACAGATACGCAGTATTTT.

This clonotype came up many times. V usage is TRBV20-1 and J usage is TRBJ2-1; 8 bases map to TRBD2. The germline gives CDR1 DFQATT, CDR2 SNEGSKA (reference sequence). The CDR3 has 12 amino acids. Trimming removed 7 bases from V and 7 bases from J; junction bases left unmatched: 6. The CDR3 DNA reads TGCAGTGACAGCGGGAGAGCAAATGAGCAGTTCTTC. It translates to CSDSGRANEQFF.

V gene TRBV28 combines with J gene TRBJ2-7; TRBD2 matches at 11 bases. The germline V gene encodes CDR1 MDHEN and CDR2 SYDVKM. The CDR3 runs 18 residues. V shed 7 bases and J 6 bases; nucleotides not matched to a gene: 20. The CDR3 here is CASTTGRLAGRTTREQYF. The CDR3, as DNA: TGTGCCAGCACTACCGGTCGACTAGCGGGACGGACTACTCGCGAGCAGTACTTC.

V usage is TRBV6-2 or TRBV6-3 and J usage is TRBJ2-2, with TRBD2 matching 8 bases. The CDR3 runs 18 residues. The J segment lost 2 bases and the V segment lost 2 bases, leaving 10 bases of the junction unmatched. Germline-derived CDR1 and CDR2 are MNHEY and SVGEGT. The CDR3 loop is CASSYRGSGTNNTGELFF. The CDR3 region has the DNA TGTGCCAGCAGTTACCGTGGTAGCGGGACGAACAACACCGGGGAGCTGTTTTTT.

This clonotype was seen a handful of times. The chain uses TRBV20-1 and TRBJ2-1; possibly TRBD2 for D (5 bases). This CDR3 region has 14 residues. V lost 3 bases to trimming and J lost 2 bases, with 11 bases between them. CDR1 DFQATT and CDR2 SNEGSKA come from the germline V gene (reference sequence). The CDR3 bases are TGCAGTGCTAGCACTAGAAGAACCTACAATGAGCAGTTCTTC. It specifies CSASTRRTYNEQFF.

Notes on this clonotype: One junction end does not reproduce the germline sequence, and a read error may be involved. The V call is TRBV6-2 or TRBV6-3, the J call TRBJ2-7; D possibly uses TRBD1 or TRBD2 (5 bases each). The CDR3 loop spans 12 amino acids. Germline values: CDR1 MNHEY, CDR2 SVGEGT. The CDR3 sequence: CASRAPGRSTKF. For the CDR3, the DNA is TGTGCCAGCAGAGCACCGGGACGGAGTACTAAGTTC.

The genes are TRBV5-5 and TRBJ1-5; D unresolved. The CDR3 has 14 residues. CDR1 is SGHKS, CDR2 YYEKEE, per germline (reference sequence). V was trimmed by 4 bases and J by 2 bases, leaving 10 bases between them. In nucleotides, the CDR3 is TGTGCCAGCAGCCCAGAGATGGGCAATCAGCCCCAGCATTTT. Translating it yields CASSPEMGNQPQHF.

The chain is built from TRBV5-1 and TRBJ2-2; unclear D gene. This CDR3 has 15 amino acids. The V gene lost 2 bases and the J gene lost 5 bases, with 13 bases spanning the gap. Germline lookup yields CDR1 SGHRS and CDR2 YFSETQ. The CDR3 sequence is CASSFGQLSTGELFF. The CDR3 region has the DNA TGCGCCAGCAGCTTTGGGCAGCTTAGTACCGGGGAGCTGTTTTTT.

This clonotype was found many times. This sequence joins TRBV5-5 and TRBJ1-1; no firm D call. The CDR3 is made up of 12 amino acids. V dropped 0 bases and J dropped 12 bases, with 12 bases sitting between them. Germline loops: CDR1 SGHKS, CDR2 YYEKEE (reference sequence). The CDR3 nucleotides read TGTGCCAGCAGCTTGGTAGGATGGGAATCTTTCTTT. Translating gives CASSLVGWESFF.

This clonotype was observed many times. In nucleotides, the CDR3 is TGCGCCAGCAGCCCTACAGGACAGGGGGCAACAGATACGCAGTATTTT. Amino acids: CASSPTGQGATDTQYF. The gene calls are TRBV5-1 and TRBJ2-3; 11 bases are shared with TRBD1. CDR1 SGHRS and CDR2 YFSETQ come from the germline V gene. The J segment lost 3 bases and the V segment lost 4 bases, leaving 7 bases of the junction unmatched. CDR3 length: 16 residues.

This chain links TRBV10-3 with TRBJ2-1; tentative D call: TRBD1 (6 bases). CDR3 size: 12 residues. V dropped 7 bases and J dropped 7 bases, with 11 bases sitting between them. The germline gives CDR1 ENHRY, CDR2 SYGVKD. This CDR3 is CAIKDSLNEQFF. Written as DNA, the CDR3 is TGTGCCATCAAGGACAGTCTTAATGAGCAGTTCTTC.

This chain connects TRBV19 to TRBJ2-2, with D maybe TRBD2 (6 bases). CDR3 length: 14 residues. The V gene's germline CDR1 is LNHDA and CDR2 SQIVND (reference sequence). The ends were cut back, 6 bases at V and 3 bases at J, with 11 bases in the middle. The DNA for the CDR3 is TGTGCCAGTAGGAAGGACTACGACACCGGGGAGCTGTTTTTT. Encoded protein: CASRKDYDTGELFF.

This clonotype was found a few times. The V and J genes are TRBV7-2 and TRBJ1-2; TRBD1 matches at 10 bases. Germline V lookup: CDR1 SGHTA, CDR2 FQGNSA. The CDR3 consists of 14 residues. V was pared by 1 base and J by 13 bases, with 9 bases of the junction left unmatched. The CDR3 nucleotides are TGTGCCAGCAGCTTAGGACAGGGGGCGCGATCCGGCACCTTC. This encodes CASSLGQGARSGTF.

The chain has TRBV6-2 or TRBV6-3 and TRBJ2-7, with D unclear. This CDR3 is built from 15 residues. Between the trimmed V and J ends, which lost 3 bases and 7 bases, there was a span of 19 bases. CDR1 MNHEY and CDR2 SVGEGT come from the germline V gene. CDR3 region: CASSYYSATPREQYF. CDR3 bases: TGTGCCAGCAGTTATTACTCGGCGACTCCTCGGGAGCAGTACTTC.

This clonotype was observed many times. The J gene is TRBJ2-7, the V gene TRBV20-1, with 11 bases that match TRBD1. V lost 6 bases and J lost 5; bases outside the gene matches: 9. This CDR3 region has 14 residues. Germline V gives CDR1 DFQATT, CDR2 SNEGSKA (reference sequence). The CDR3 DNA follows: TGCAGTGCACTACCGGACAGGGGGCTAAACGAGCAGTACTTC. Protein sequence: CSALPDRGLNEQYF.

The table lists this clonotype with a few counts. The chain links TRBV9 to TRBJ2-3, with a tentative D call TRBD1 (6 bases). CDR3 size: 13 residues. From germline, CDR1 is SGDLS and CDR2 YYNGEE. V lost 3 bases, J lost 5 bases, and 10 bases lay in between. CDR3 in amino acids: CASSASTGDTQYF. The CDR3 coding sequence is TGTGCCAGCAGCGCTTCGACAGGAGATACGCAGTATTTT.

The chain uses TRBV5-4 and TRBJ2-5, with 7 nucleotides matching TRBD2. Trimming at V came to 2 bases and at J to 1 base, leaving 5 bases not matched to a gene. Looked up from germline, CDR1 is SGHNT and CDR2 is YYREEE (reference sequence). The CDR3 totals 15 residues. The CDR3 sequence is CASSFSPSGQETQYF. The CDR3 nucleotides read TGTGCCAGCAGCTTTTCCCCTAGCGGCCAAGAGACCCAGTACTTC. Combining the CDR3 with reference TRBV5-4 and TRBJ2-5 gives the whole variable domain ETGVTQSPTHLIKTRGQQVTLRCSSQSGHNTVSWYQQALGQGPQFIFQYYREEENGRGNFPPRFSGLQFPNYSSELNVNALELDDSALYLCASSFSPSGQETQYFGPGTRLLVL.

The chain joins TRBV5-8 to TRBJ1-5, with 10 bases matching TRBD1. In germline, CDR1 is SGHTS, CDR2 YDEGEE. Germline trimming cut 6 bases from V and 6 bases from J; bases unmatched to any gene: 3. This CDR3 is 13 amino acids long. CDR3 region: CASTGTGVQPQHF. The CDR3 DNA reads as TGTGCCAGCACTGGGACAGGGGTTCAGCCCCAGCATTTT. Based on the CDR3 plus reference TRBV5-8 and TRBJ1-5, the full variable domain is EAGVTQSPTHLIKTRGQQATLRCSPISGHTSVYWYQQALGLGLQFLLWYDEGEERNRGNFPPRFSGRQFPNYSSELNVNALELEDSALYLCASTGTGVQPQHFGDGTRLSIL.

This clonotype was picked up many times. The CDR3: CASRDDRVYYGYTF. CDR3 DNA sequence: TGTGCCAGCAGAGACGACAGGGTGTACTATGGCTACACCTTC. This chain connects TRBV7-2 to TRBJ1-2, with TRBD1 identical over 7 bases. Trimming removed 6 bases from V and 3 bases from J; junction bases left unmatched: 7. Germline assignment: CDR1 SGHTA and CDR2 FQGNSA. CDR3 size: 14 residues.

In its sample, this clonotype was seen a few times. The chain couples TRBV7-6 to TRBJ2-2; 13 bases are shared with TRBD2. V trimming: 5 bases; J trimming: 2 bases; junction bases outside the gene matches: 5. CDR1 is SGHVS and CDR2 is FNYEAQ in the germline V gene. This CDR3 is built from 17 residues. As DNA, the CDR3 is TGTGCCAGCAGCCAACTAGCGGGAGGGGGAAACACCGGGGAGCTGTTTTTT. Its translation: CASSQLAGGGNTGELFF.

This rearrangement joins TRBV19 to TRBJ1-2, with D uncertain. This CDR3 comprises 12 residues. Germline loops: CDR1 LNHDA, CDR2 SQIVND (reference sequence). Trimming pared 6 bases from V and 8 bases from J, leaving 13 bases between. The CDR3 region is CASSWYREGYTF. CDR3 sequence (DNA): TGTGCCAGTAGCTGGTACAGAGAAGGCTACACCTTC.

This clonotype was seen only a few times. CDR3 nucleotides: TGTGCCAGCGGACCGAGCTCCTACAATGAGCAGTTCTTC. It yields the protein CASGPSSYNEQFF. The V call is TRBV28, the J call TRBJ2-1; D remains ambiguous. The germline V and J ends were trimmed by 8 bases and 0 bases, with 8 bases remaining between them. The germline CDR1 and CDR2 sequences are MDHEN and SYDVKM. The CDR3 length is 13 residues.

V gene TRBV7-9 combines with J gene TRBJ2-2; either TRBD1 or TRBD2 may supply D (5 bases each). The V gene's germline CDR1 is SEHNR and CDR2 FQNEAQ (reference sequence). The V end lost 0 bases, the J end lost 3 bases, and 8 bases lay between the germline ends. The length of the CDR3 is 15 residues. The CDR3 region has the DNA TGTGCCAGCAGCTTAGCCGGGGCGGACACCGGGGAGCTGTTTTTT. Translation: CASSLAGADTGELFF.

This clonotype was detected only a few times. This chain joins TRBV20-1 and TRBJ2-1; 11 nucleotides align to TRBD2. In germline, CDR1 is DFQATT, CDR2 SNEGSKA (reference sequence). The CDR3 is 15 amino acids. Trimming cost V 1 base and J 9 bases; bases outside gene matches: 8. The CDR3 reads CSARAWTSGYAEQFF. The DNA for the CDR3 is TGCAGTGCTAGAGCCTGGACTAGCGGGTATGCTGAGCAGTTCTTC.